Below, one TCR beta chain is given with its context. Its antigen remains unidentified. The data originate from a study of cytomegalovirus exposure and HLA in healthy donors. The data were produced by immunoSEQ multiplex PCR, yet TCRdb's version contains in-frame clones alone and is incomplete. Seen here are over 200,000 clones, 88% observed once, and the top ten hold roughly 2.8%. Study-wide points: Among TCR beta chains, those listed as cytomegalovirus-associated numbered some 160. The TCR clusters that emerged in the first cohort tended, a later analysis found, to co-occur in the approximately 110 validation repertoires.

From germline, CDR1 is SNHLY and CDR2 FYNNEI. This CDR3 has 18 amino acids. J lost 1 base, V lost 4 bases, and 14 bases had no gene match. Sequences were obtained from PBMCs. The TCR originated in a woman aged 18-29 years in good health and CMV-seronegative. J is TRBJ2-7 and V is TRBV2, with 9 bases aligning to TRBD2. The CDR3 DNA reads as TGTGCCAGCAGTGTTCGAACTAGCGGGCCTCTTACGTCCTACGAGCAGTACTTC. Protein: CASSVRTSGPLTSYEQYF.